Below are 24 T cell receptor beta chains sequenced from a single sample in a study of blood T cell repertoires in COVID-19. Repertoires were generated with immunoSEQ multiplex PCR, while TCRdb's copy carries only in-frame clones and drops some. The table lists 200,000 to 300,000 clones, around 90% of them singletons. Sequences were obtained from peripheral blood. These receptors were taken from a woman in her 70s with active or convalescent COVID-19.

This chain connects TRBV5-4 to TRBJ2-7, with TRBD2 as a possible D gene (5 bases). CDR3 size: 15 residues. V was cut by 4 bases and J by 0 bases, with 14 bases left in between. CDR1 and CDR2 (germline): SGHNT, YYREEE (reference sequence). The CDR3 region is CASSPPRLASYEQYF. The DNA of the CDR3 is TGTGCCAGCAGCCCGCCACGGCTAGCCTCCTACGAGCAGTACTTC.

The chain recombines TRBV29-1 with TRBJ1-2, with no clear D. This CDR3 is 11 amino acids long. Trimming took off 2 bases at V and 5 bases at J, with 6 bases between the two ends. CDR1 is SQVTM and CDR2 is ANQGSEA in the germline V gene. Written as DNA, the CDR3 is TGCAGCGTTGAACGGGGATATGGCTACACCTTC. Its translation: CSVERGYGYTF.

The chain uses TRBV12-3 or TRBV12-4 and TRBJ1-5; D may be TRBD1 (6 bases). Trimming took off 6 bases at V and 7 bases at J, with 10 bases between the two ends. This CDR3 spans 12 amino acids. For the CDR3, the DNA is TGTGCCAGCAGCTTCACAGGGCAGCCCCAGCATTTT. This translates into CASSFTGQPQHF.

The V call is TRBV18, the J call TRBJ1-2, with D hard to call. With 3 bases removed from V and 10 bases from J, the gap between germline ends came to 18 bases. Germline V lookup: CDR1 KGHSH, CDR2 LQKENI. The CDR3 spans 14 residues. The CDR3, as DNA: TGTGCCAGCTCACCCAACGAGGGTCGAGGAGACTACACCTTC. It encodes CASSPNEGRGDYTF.

The chain combines TRBV19 with TRBJ2-1; TRBD2 matches 7 bases. Trimming at V came to 1 base and at J to 0 bases, leaving 6 bases not matched to a gene. The CDR3 is 17 residues long. The germline V gene encodes CDR1 LNHDA and CDR2 SQIVND (reference sequence). CDR3 loop: CASSIGLADSSYNEQFF. The CDR3 DNA follows: TGTGCCAGTAGTATAGGGCTAGCGGATAGCTCCTACAATGAGCAGTTCTTC.

The CDR3 reads CASSSQGNGYTF. For the CDR3, the DNA is TGTGCCAGCAGCTCCCAGGGAAATGGCTACACCTTC. The V and J genes are TRBV9 and TRBJ1-2; tentatively, D is TRBD1 (5 bases). The V and J ends lost 4 bases and 6 bases respectively, with 10 bases between them. The CDR3 covers 12 residues. From germline, CDR1 is SGDLS and CDR2 YYNGEE.

The chain links TRBV3-1 (or the pseudogene TRBV3-2) to TRBJ2-5; TRBD1 is a possible D gene (5 bases). Germline loops: CDR1 LGHDT, CDR2 YNNKEL (reference sequence). Trimming shortened V by 0 bases and J by 7 bases, and 18 bases separated the two germline ends. This CDR3 comprises 16 residues. The CDR3 is CASSQDSDTLLGTQYF. The CDR3 nucleotides are TGTGCCAGCAGCCAAGATTCGGACACCTTACTGGGGACCCAGTACTTC.

The chain couples TRBV6-2 or TRBV6-3 to TRBJ2-1; D perhaps matches TRBD1 (6 bases). The V gene's germline CDR1 is MNHEY and CDR2 SVGEGT. CDR3 length equals 16 residues. Trimming took 2 bases from V and 6 from J, leaving 17 bases between them. The CDR3 nucleotides read TGTGCCAGCAGTTACAGGACAGCAGATTTGTCCAATGAGCAGTTCTTC. This gives the protein CASSYRTADLSNEQFF.

This clone was seen more than once but under ten times. The chain links TRBV19 to TRBJ1-2; D ambiguous. CDR3 length: 17 amino acids. The germline V and J ends were trimmed by 5 bases and 6 bases, with 25 bases remaining between them. Germline CDR1 reads LNHDA; CDR2 reads SQIVND (reference sequence). The CDR3 loop is CASSLFKGDPRWDGYTF. CDR3 nucleotide sequence: TGTGCCAGTAGTCTCTTTAAGGGAGACCCGCGTTGGGATGGCTACACCTTC. Full variable domain (remainder filled in from reference TRBV19 and TRBJ1-2): DGGITQSPKYLFRKEGQNVTLSCEQNLNHDAMYWYRQDPGQGLRLIYYSQIVNDFQKGDIAEGYSVSREKKESFPLTVTSAQKNPTAFYLCASSLFKGDPRWDGYTFGSGTRLTVV.

This clone was seen more than once but under ten times. The chain employs TRBV2 and TRBJ1-4, with D tentatively TRBD1 (5 bases). Germline V gene sequence: CDR1 SNHLY, CDR2 FYNNEI. The CDR3 consists of 14 residues. Trimming shortened V by 6 bases and J by 6 bases, and 14 bases separated the two germline ends. The DNA of the CDR3 is TGTGCCAGCAGGAGAATTTTACAGGATGAAAAACTGTTTTTT. Protein product: CASRRILQDEKLFF.

In its sample, this clone was seen once. The chain uses TRBV5-8 and TRBJ1-2; weak D call: TRBD1 (5 bases). CDR3 size: 11 residues. Germline V lookup: CDR1 SGHTS, CDR2 YDEGEE. V was shortened by 2 bases and J by 7 bases, with 6 bases between the two germline ends. The CDR3 nucleotides read TGTGCCAGCAGCTTCGGGGGTGGCTACACCTTC. The encoded protein is CASSFGGGYTF. Supplemented by reference TRBV5-8 and TRBJ1-2, the full variable domain reads EAGVTQSPTHLIKTRGQQATLRCSPISGHTSVYWYQQALGLGLQFLLWYDEGEERNRGNFPPRFSGRQFPNYSSELNVNALELEDSALYLCASSFGGGYTFGSGTRLTVV.

V usage is TRBV7-2 and J usage is TRBJ2-3, with 8 bases lining up with TRBD2. Germline-derived CDR1 and CDR2 are SGHTA and FQGNSA. The CDR3 runs 16 residues. The junction had 5 bases not matched to a gene; V was cut back by 1 base and J by 2 bases. CDR3 nucleotides: TGTGCCAGCAGCTTAGTGGGCGGGGGGATCACAGATACGCAGTATTTT. This sequence encodes CASSLVGGGITDTQYF.

The chain recombines TRBV5-6 with TRBJ1-5; 8 positions match TRBD1. V trimming: 3 bases; J trimming: 6 bases; junction bases outside the gene matches: 2. Germline values: CDR1 SGHDT, CDR2 YYEEEE. This CDR3 contains 13 residues. This CDR3 is CASSSTGVQPQHF. DNA of the CDR3: TGTGCCAGCAGCTCGACAGGGGTTCAGCCCCAGCATTTT.

The rearrangement joins TRBV6-2 or TRBV6-3 to TRBJ2-5; 7 bases are shared with TRBD2. CDR3 length: 14 residues. Germline V gene sequence: CDR1 MNHEY, CDR2 SVGEGT. J gave up 1 base and V 5 bases, and 4 bases lay outside the gene matches. CDR3 region: CASSERGPQETQYF. CDR3 nucleotide sequence: TGTGCCAGCAGTGAGCGGGGCCCCCAAGAGACCCAGTACTTC.

The chain has TRBV15 and TRBJ2-7; no reliable D call. CDR1 and CDR2 from the germline V gene are LNHNV and YYDKDF (reference sequence). This CDR3 has 13 residues. V was cut by 0 bases and J by 5 bases, with 8 bases left in between. The CDR3 sequence: CATSRDPGDEQYF. The CDR3 DNA reads TGTGCCACCAGCAGAGACCCTGGAGACGAGCAGTACTTC.

The table lists this clone with a count of one. The J gene is TRBJ2-7, the V gene TRBV5-5; possibly TRBD1 for D (6 bases). V gave up 0 bases and J gave up 0 bases, with 16 bases separating them. Germline-derived CDR1 and CDR2 are SGHKS and YYEKEE (reference sequence). The CDR3 length is 17 residues. CDR3 region: CASSLVPGTTSSYEQYF. CDR3 nucleotides: TGTGCCAGCAGCTTGGTCCCGGGGACAACGAGCTCCTACGAGCAGTACTTC. Together with reference TRBV5-5 and TRBJ2-7, the CDR3 gives the full variable domain: DAGVTQSPTHLIKTRGQQVTLRCSPISGHKSVSWYQQVLGQGPQFIFQYYEKEERGRGNFPDRFSARQFPNYSSELNVNALLLGDSALYLCASSLVPGTTSSYEQYFGPGTRLTVT.

This clone was detected a few times. V and J are TRBV7-2 and TRBJ1-1, with TRBD1 identical over 8 bases. The CDR3 loop spans 14 amino acids. J was trimmed by 5 bases and V by 5 bases; bases with no gene match: 7. In germline, CDR1 is SGHTA, CDR2 FQGNSA. In DNA form, the CDR3 reads TGTGCCAGCAGCCCGACCGGACAGGGAACTGAAGCTTTCTTT. This sequence encodes CASSPTGQGTEAFF.

The chain links TRBV7-9 to TRBJ2-7; D is ambiguous. V was cut by 5 bases and J by 4 bases, with 9 bases left in between. The CDR3 covers 12 residues. The germline gives CDR1 SEHNR, CDR2 FQNEAQ (reference sequence). CDR3 sequence (DNA): TGTGCCAGCAGCACCCGCAGTTACGAGCAGTACTTC. Translated, it gives CASSTRSYEQYF.

This chain links TRBV2 with TRBJ2-3; 7 nucleotides line up with TRBD1. Per the germline V gene, CDR1 is SNHLY and CDR2 is FYNNEI. CDR3 length: 17 residues. V lost 2 bases to trimming and J lost 4 bases; unmatched junction nucleotides: 12. In nucleotides, the CDR3 is TGTGCCAGCAGTGAAATGGGAAGTCTGCAGGGGGCAGATACGCAGTATTTT. It codes for CASSEMGSLQGADTQYF.

To note about this clone: One junction end disagrees with the germline gene, perhaps due to a read error. This chain links TRBV7-7 with TRBJ2-5, with 7 positions matching TRBD2. Germline CDR1 is SSHAT and CDR2 is FNYEAQ (reference sequence). The CDR3 loop spans 16 amino acids. The CDR3 sequence: CASSLAGVGGRETQYF. Written as DNA, the CDR3 is TGTGCTAGCAGCTTAGCCGGGGTCGGGGGGAGAGAGACCCAGTACTTC.

The gene calls are TRBV7-8 and TRBJ2-2; 7 positions agree with TRBD1. In germline, CDR1 is SGHVS, CDR2 FQNEAQ. The CDR3 loop spans 15 amino acids. V dropped 3 bases and J dropped 3; count of bases not matched to a gene: 4. The DNA of the CDR3 is TGTGCCAGCAGCTTCGGGACAGCCTACACCGGGGAGCTGTTTTTT. It codes for CASSFGTAYTGELFF.

The chain carries TRBV6-5 and TRBJ1-1; D is undetermined. The CDR3 covers 13 residues. Germline V gene lookup returns CDR1 MNHEY and CDR2 SVGAGI. Trimming shortened V by 4 bases and J by 8 bases, and 14 bases separated the two germline ends. This chain's CDR3 is CASSSPTKGEAFF. The CDR3 coding sequence is TGTGCCAGCAGTTCCCCGACAAAAGGAGAAGCTTTCTTT.

The V and J genes are TRBV7-2 and TRBJ2-3; possibly TRBD2 for D (5 bases). The CDR3 runs to 12 residues. The V end was cut by 3 bases, the J end by 6 bases, with 7 bases between. Germline lookup yields CDR1 SGHTA and CDR2 FQGNSA. CDR3 region: CASSFRGDTQYF. The CDR3 coding sequence is TGTGCCAGCAGCTTTCGCGGGGATACGCAGTATTTT.

The CDR3 sequence: CASSQPRDSPVKYF. In DNA, the CDR3 is TGTGCCAGCAGCCAACCCCGGGACAGTCCAGTTAAGTATTTT. The chain couples TRBV6-2 or TRBV6-3 to TRBJ2-3; 7 bases are shared with TRBD1. The CDR3 loop spans 14 amino acids. The germline gives CDR1 MNHEY, CDR2 SVGEGT. The J segment lost 13 bases and the V segment lost 6 bases, leaving 16 bases of the junction unmatched.